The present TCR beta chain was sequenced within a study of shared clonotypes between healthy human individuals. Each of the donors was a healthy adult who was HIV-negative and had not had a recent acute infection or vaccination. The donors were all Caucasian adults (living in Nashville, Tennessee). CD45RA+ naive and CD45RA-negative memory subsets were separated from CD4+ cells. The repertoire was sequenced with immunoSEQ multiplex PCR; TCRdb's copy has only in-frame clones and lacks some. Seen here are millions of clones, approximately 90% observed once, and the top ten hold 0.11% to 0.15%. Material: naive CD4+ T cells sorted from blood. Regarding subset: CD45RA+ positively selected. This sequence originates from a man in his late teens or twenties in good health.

The CDR3 DNA is TGTGCCAGCAGTGCTGAAGCTAGCGGGAGGCCCTACGAGCAGTACTTC. It is translated as CASSAEASGRPYEQYF. The gene calls are TRBV2 and TRBJ2-7, with TRBD2 identical over 11 bases. This CDR3 contains 16 residues. V dropped 4 bases and J dropped 2; count of bases not matched to a gene: 7. Germline CDR1 is SNHLY and CDR2 is FYNNEI.